These T cell receptor beta chains were read from a single sample in a study of blood T cell repertoires in COVID-19. Clones were sequenced by immunoSEQ multiplex PCR, and TCRdb holds only the in-frame ones, with some missing. The sample carries roughly 230,000 clones, roughly nine tenths recorded once. Material: peripheral blood. The receptors were sampled from a woman aged 40-49 years who had recovered from COVID-19. Both conserved end residues are part of each CDR3. A D gene is named only where the DNA matches it firmly. Rows give clone size only sometimes, using once, few, many, or a class for an expanded clone.

D	V	size	J	CDR3	DNA
.	TRBV30	.	TRBJ2-5	CAWSKGGQETQYF	TGTGCCTGGAGTAAGGGCGGGCAAGAGACCCAGTACTTC
TRBD1	TRBV3-1/TRBV3-2	.	TRBJ2-1	CASSRGQGTYNEQFF	TGTGCCAGCAGCCGGGGACAGGGGACCTACAATGAGCAGTTCTTC
TRBD2	TRBV10-3	few	TRBJ2-5	CAISELAGTQETQYF	TGTGCCATCAGTGAACTAGCGGGAACCCAAGAGACCCAGTACTTC
.	TRBV5-5	.	TRBJ1-5	CASSLDEGVRGQPQHF	TGTGCCAGCAGCTTAGACGAGGGGGTGCGTGGACAGCCCCAGCATTTT
.	TRBV2	.	TRBJ2-1	CASSAGYEQFF	TGTGCCAGCAGTGCAGGCTATGAGCAGTTCTTC
.	TRBV11-2	.	TRBJ1-1	CASSLIFRGNTEAFF	TGTGCCAGCAGTCTCATTTTTCGAGGAAACACTGAAGCTTTCTTT
TRBD2	TRBV20-1	.	TRBJ2-5	CSASHGLAEETQYF	TGCAGTGCTAGTCACGGACTAGCGGAAGAGACCCAGTACTTC
TRBD2	TRBV7-2	.	TRBJ2-7	CASSLVRSSGDYEQYF	TGTGCCAGCAGCTTAGTTCGGTCTAGCGGAGACTACGAGCAGTACTTC
.	TRBV9	.	TRBJ2-3	CASSVDGGTTSTDTQYF	TGTGCCAGCAGCGTAGACGGCGGCACCACAAGCACAGATACGCAGTATTTT
TRBD1	TRBV5-1	.	TRBJ1-2	CASSLGQGRDDGYTF	TGCGCCAGCAGCTTGGGACAGGGCCGGGACGATGGCTACACCTTC
TRBD1	TRBV27	.	TRBJ2-7	CASSLFLGQPYEQYF	TGTGCCAGCAGTTTATTTTTGGGACAGCCCTACGAGCAGTACTTC
.	TRBV12-5	.	TRBJ2-7	CASGLYQDRREQYF	TGTGCTAGTGGTTTGTACCAAGACAGGCGCGAGCAGTACTTC
.	TRBV7-7	.	TRBJ2-7	CASSLADRSEQYF	TGTGCCAGCAGCCTAGCGGACAGGAGCGAGCAGTACTTC
.	TRBV5-1	.	TRBJ2-1	CASSPADYNEQFF	TGCGCCAGCAGCCCCGCAGATTACAATGAGCAGTTCTTC
TRBD2	TRBV3-1/TRBV3-2	.	TRBJ2-3	CASSQAKRRLAGDTQYF	TGTGCCAGCAGCCAAGCCAAAAGACGACTAGCTGGGGATACGCAGTATTTT
.	TRBV19	.	TRBJ2-2	CATSRAGHTGELFF	TGTGCCACCTCGAGGGCGGGGCACACCGGGGAGCTGTTTTTT
.	TRBV7-9	few	TRBJ1-2	CASSLEAEGHF	TGTGCCAGCAGCTTAGAGGCAGAGGGCCACTTC
.	TRBV11-2	.	TRBJ2-6	CASSPRVSGANVLTF	TGTGCCAGCAGCCCCCGCGTCTCTGGGGCCAACGTCCTGACTTTC
.	TRBV7-8	.	TRBJ2-5	CASGREETQYF	TGTGCCAGCGGTCGGGAAGAGACCCAGTACTTC
TRBD2	TRBV5-4	.	TRBJ2-2	CASRLAGVRTGELFF	TGTGCCAGCAGGTTAGCGGGAGTACGGACCGGGGAGCTGTTTTTT
TRBD1	TRBV29-1	.	TRBJ2-5	CSATGTGGETQYF	TGCAGCGCCACCGGGACAGGGGGAGAGACCCAGTACTTC
TRBD1	TRBV28	.	TRBJ1-1	CASSNTGGGETEAFF	TGTGCCAGCAGTAATACAGGGGGTGGAGAGACTGAAGCTTTCTTT
TRBD1	TRBV12-3/TRBV12-4	.	TRBJ1-2	CASRYDRDQGYTF	TGTGCCAGCAGATACGACAGGGATCAAGGCTACACCTTC
TRBD2	TRBV15	.	TRBJ2-1	CATSRDEAGGFF	TGTGCCACCAGCAGAGATGAAGCGGGAGGGTTCTTC
.	TRBV28	.	TRBJ1-6	CASIPGGSSYNSPLHF	TGTGCCAGCATCCCTGGCGGGAGCTCCTATAATTCACCCCTCCACTTT
.	TRBV6-5	.	TRBJ2-4	CASRYPTTNIQYF	TGTGCCAGCAGATACCCCACAACAAACATTCAGTACTTC
.	TRBV5-1	.	TRBJ2-3	CASSLVAGSTDTQYF	TGCGCCAGCAGCTTGGTGGCGGGATCCACAGATACGCAGTATTTT
.	TRBV28	once	TRBJ1-5	CASSLSGAGPQHF	TGTGCCAGCAGTTTATCCGGCGCGGGGCCCCAGCATTTT
.	TRBV30	.	TRBJ1-2	CAWSVTRVSYTF	TGTGCCTGGAGTGTAACCCGAGTAAGCTACACCTTC
.	TRBV6-1	.	TRBJ1-5	CASSEAFRGQPQHF	TGTGCCAGCAGTGAAGCCTTCAGGGGTCAGCCCCAGCATTTT
.	TRBV19	once	TRBJ2-3	CASSMVASGTDTQYF	TGTGCCAGTAGTATGGTGGCTAGCGGCACAGATACGCAGTATTTT
.	TRBV3-1/TRBV3-2	.	TRBJ1-5	CASSPGFLEPQHF	TGTGCCAGCAGCCCGGGGTTTTTAGAGCCCCAGCATTTT
.	TRBV5-4	.	TRBJ1-6	CASNRRGGSYSPLHF	TGTGCCAGCAACCGGAGGGGGGGGAGTTATTCACCCCTCCACTTT
.	TRBV10-2	.	TRBJ2-1	CATQPQGYNEQFF	TGCGCCACCCAACCCCAGGGCTACAATGAGCAGTTCTTC